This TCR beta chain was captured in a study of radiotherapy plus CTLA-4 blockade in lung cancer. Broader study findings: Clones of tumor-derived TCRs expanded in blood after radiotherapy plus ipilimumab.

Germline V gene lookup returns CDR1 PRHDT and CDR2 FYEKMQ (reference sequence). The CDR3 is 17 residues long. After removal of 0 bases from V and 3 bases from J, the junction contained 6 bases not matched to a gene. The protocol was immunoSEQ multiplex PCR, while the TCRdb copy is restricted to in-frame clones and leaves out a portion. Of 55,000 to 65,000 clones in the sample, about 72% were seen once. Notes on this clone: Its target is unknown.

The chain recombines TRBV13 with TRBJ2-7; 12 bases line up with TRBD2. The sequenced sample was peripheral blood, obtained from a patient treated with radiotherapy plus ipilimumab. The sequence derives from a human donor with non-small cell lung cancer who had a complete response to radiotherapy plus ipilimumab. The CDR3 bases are TGTGCCAGCAGCTTAGGGGGCCTAGCGGGAGGGAGCTACGAGCAGTACTTC. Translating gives CASSLGGLAGGSYEQYF. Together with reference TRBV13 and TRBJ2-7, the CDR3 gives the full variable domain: AAGVIQSPRHLIKEKRETATLKCYPIPRHDTVYWYQQGPGQDPQFLISFYEKMQSDKGSIPDRFSAQQFSDYHSELNMSSLELGDSALYFCASSLGGLAGGSYEQYFGPGTRLTVT.